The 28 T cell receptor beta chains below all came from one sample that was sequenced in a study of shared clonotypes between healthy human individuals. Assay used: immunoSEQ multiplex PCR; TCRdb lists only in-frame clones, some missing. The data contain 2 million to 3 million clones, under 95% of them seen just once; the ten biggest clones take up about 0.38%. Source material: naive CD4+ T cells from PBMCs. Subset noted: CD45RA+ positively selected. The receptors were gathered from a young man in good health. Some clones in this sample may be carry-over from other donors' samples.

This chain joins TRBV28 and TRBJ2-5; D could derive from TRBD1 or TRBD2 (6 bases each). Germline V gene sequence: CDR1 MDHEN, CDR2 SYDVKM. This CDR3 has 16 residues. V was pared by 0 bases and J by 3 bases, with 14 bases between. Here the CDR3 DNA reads TGTGCCAGCAGTTTATGGGCCCCGGGGGCCAAAGAGACCCAGTACTTC. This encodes CASSLWAPGAKETQYF.

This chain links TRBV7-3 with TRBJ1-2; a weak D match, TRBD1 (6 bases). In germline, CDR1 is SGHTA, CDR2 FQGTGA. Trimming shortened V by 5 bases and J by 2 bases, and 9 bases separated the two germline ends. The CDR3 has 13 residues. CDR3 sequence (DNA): TGTGCCAGCAGCCAAGACAGGAACTATGGCTACACCTTC. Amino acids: CASSQDRNYGYTF.

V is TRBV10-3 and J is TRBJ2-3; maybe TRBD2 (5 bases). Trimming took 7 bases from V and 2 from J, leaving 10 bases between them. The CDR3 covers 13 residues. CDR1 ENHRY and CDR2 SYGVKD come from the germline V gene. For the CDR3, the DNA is TGTGCCATCAACGTGAGGGACACAGATACGCAGTATTTT. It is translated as CAINVRDTDTQYF.

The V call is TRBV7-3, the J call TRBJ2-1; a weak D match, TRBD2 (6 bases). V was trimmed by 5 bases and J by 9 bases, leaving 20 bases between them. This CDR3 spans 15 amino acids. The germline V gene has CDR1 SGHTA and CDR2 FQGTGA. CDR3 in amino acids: CASSPPGTSSGEQFF. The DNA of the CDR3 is TGTGCCAGCAGCCCACCCGGTACTAGCAGCGGTGAGCAGTTCTTC.

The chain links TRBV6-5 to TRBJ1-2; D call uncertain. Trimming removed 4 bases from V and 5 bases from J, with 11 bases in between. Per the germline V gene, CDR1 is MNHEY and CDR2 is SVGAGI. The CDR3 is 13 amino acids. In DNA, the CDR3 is TGTGCCAGCAGTTTAGACGGCATTTATGGCTACACCTTC. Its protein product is CASSLDGIYGYTF.

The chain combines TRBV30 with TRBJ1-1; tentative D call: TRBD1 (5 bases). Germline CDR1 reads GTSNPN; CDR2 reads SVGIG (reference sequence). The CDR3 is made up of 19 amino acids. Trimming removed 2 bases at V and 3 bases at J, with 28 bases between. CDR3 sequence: CAWSPAGGTGRLGYTEAFF. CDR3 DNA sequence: TGTGCCTGGAGTCCCGCGGGTGGAACAGGTCGTCTTGGCTACACTGAAGCTTTCTTT. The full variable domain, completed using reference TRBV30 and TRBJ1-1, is SQTIHQWPATLVQPVGSPLSLECTVEGTSNPNLYWYRQAAGRGLQLLFYSVGIGQISSEVPQNLSASRPQDRQFILSSKKLLLSDSGFYLCAWSPAGGTGRLGYTEAFFGQGTRLTVV.

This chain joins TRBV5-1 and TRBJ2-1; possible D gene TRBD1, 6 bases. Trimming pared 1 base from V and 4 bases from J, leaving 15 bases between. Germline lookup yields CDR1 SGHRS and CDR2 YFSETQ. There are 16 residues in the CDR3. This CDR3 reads CASSLLGWTEYNEQFF. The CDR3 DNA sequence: TGCGCCAGCAGCTTGCTCGGATGGACAGAGTACAATGAGCAGTTCTTC.

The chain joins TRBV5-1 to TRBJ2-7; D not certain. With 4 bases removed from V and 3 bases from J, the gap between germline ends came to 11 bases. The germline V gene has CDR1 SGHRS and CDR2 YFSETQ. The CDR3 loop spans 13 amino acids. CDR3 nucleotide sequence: TGCGCCAGCAGCCCCGGTGGGTTCTACGAGCAGTACTTC. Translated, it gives CASSPGGFYEQYF.

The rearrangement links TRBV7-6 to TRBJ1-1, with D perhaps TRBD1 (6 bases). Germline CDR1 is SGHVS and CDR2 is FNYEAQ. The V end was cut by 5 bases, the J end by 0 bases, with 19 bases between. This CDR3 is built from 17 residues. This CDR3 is CASSPKSWTEMNTEAFF. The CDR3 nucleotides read TGTGCCAGCAGCCCTAAAAGTTGGACAGAGATGAACACTGAAGCTTTCTTT.

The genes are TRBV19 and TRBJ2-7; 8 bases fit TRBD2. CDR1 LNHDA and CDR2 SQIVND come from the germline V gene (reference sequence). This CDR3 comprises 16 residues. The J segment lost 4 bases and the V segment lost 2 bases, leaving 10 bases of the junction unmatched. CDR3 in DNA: TGTGCCAGTAGTATAATTGGGAAGCGGGAGCGGTACGAGCAGTACTTC. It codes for CASSIIGKRERYEQYF.

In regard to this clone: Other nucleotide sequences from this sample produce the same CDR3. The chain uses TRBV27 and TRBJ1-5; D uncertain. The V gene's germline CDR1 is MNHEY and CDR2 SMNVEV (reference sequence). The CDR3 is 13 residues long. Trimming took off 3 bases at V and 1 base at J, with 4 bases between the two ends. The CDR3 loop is CASSLRSNQPQHF. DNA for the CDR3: TGTGCCAGCAGTTTGAGAAGCAATCAGCCCCAGCATTTT.

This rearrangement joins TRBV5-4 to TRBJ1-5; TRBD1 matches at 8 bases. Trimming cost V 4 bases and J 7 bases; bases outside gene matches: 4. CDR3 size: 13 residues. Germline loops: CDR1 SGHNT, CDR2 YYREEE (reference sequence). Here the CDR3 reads CASSQGAQQPQHF. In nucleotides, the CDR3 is TGTGCCAGCAGCCAGGGGGCACAACAGCCCCAGCATTTT.

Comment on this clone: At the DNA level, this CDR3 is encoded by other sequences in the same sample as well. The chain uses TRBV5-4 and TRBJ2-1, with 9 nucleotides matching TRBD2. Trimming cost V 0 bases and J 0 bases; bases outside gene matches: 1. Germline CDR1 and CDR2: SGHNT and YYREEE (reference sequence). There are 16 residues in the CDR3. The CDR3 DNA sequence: TGTGCCAGCAGCTTGGGACTAGCGGCCTCCTACAATGAGCAGTTCTTC. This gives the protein CASSLGLAASYNEQFF.

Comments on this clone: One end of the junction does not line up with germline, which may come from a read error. The CDR3 is CARRWGDYGYTF. The CDR3 nucleotides read TGTGCCCGGAGGTGGGGCGACTATGGCTACACCTTC. This chain joins TRBV30 and TRBJ1-2; tentative D call: TRBD1 (5 bases). This CDR3 is 12 amino acids long. Per germline, CDR1 GTSNPN and CDR2 SVGIG (reference sequence).

CDR3 coding DNA: TGTGCCAGCAGTGAAGCGAAGGGGAGGAGCACTGAAGCTTTCTTT. Translating it yields CASSEAKGRSTEAFF. V usage is TRBV6-1 and J usage is TRBJ1-1; weak D call: TRBD1 (5 bases). This CDR3 contains 15 residues. Per germline, CDR1 MNHNS and CDR2 SASEGT. V was trimmed by 0 bases and J by 4 bases, leaving 12 bases between them.

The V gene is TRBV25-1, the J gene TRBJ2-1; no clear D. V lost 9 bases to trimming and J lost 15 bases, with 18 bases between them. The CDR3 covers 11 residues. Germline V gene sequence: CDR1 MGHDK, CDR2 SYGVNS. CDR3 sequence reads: CASTLGPAWFF. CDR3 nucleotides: TGTGCCAGTACGCTCGGACCCGCGTGGTTCTTC.

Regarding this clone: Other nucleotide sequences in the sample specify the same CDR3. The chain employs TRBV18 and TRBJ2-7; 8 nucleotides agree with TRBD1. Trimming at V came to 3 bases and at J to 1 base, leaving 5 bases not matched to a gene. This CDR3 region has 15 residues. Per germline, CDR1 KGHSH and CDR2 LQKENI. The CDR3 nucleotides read TGTGCCAGCTCACCGACAGGGGTTCCGTCCTACGAGCAGTACTTC. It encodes CASSPTGVPSYEQYF.

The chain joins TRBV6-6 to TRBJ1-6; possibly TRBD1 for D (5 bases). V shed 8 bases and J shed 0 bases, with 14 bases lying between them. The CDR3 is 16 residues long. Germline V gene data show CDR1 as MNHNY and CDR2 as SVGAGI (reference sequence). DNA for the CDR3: TGTGCCAGCGGCCGGGGGAGGGGCTCCTATAATTCACCCCTCCACTTT. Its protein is CASGRGRGSYNSPLHF.

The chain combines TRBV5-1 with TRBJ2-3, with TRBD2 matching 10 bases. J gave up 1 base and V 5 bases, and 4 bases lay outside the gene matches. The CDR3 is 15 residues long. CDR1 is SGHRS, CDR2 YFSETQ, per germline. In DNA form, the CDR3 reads TGCGCCAGCAGAACCCTAGCGGGGGGCACAGATACGCAGTATTTT. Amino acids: CASRTLAGGTDTQYF.

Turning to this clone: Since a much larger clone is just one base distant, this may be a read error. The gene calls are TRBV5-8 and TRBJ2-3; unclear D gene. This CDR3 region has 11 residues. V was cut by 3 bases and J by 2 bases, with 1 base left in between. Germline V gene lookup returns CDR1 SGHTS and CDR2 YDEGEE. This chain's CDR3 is CASSSTDTQYF. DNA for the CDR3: TGTGCCAGCAGCTCCACAGATACGCAGTATTTT.

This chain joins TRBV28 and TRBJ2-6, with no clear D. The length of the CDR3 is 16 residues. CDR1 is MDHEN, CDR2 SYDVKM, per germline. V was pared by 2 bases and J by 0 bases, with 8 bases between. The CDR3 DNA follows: TGTGCCAGCAGTTTACTATGGCCCTCTGGGGCCAACGTCCTGACTTTC. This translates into CASSLLWPSGANVLTF. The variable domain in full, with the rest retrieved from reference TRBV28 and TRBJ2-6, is DVKVTQSSRYLVKRTGEKVFLECVQDMDHENMFWYRQDPGLGLRLIYFSYDVKMKEKGDIPEGYSVSREKKERFSLILESASTNQTSMYLCASSLLWPSGANVLTFGAGSRLTVL.

The CDR3 spells CASSLAVTRVNTEAFF. DNA for the CDR3: TGTGCCAGCAGCTTGGCCGTGACGAGAGTGAACACTGAAGCTTTCTTT. V is TRBV5-6 and J is TRBJ1-1; D is unresolved. The germline CDR1 and CDR2 sequences are SGHDT and YYEEEE. V was pared by 0 bases and J by 0 bases, with 12 bases between. This CDR3 contains 16 residues. The full variable domain, its missing parts supplied by reference TRBV5-6 and TRBJ1-1, is DAGVTQSPTHLIKTRGQQVTLRCSPKSGHDTVSWYQQALGQGPQFIFQYYEEEERQRGNFPDRFSGHQFPNYSSELNVNALLLGDSALYLCASSLAVTRVNTEAFFGQGTRLTVV.

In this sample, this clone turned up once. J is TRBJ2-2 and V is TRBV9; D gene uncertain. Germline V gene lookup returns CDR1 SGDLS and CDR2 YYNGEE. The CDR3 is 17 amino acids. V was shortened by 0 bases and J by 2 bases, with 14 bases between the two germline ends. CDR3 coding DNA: TGTGCCAGCAGCGTAGTCTCCGCCCCAAAAAACACCGGGGAGCTGTTTTTT. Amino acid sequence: CASSVVSAPKNTGELFF.

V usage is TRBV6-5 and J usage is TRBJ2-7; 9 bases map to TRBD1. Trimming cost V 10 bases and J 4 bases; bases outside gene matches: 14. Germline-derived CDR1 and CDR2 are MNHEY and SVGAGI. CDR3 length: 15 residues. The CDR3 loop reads CATSRDRDKTYEQYF. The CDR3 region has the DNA TGTGCCACCTCCCGGGACAGGGATAAGACGTACGAGCAGTACTTC.

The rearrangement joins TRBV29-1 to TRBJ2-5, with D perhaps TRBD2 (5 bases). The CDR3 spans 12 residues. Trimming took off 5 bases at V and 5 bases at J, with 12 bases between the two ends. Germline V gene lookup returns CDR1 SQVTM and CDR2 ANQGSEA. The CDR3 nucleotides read TGCAGCGTTCTCGGGGTGCGGGAGACCCAGTACTTC. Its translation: CSVLGVRETQYF.

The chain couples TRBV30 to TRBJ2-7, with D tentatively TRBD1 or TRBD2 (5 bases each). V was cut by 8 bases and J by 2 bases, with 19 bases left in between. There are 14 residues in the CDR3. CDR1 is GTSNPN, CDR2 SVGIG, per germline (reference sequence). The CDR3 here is CALAVNSGPYEQYF. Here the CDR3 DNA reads TGTGCCCTCGCAGTCAACTCGGGGCCCTACGAGCAGTACTTC.

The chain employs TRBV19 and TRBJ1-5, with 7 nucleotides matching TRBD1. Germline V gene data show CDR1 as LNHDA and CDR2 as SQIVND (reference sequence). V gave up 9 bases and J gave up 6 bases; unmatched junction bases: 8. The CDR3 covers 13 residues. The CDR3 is CASTGQAFQPQHF. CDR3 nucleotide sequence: TGTGCCAGCACCGGACAGGCCTTTCAGCCCCAGCATTTT.

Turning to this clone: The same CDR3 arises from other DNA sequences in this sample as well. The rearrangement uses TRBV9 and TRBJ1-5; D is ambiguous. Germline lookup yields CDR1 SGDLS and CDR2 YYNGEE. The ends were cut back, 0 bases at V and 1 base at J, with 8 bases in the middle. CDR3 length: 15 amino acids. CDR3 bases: TGTGCCAGCAGCGTAGAGGGAGCAAGCAATCAGCCCCAGCATTTT. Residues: CASSVEGASNQPQHF.